This TCR beta chain was sequenced for a study of T cells in Graves' hyperthyroidism and ophthalmopathy. Study overall: The initial diagnosis was the point when peripheral blood was collected, ahead of any treatment.

The investigators amplified TCR beta CDR3 regions from RNA transcripts. TCR CDR3 underwent first-round RT-PCR with the HTBI primer set. TCRdb used MiXCR to reprocess the multiplex PCR reads, holding one entry per CDR3 protein. Of more than 550,000 distinct CDR3 sequences in the sample, approximately 18% are singletons; the top ten hold over 15%. Note on this clonotype: Its antigen is as yet unknown.

Study-wide findings and caveats: Most thyroid clonotypes with frequency above 0.001 were detected in blood.

CDR3 length: 17 amino acids. Germline CDR1 reads MNHNS; CDR2 reads SASEGT. V shed 5 bases and J 1 base; nucleotides not matched to a gene: 8. This clonotype originated in a woman between 50 and 59 years old with Graves' hyperthyroidism that later progressed to Graves' ophthalmopathy. The V call is TRBV6-1, the J call TRBJ1-6, with 7 bases identical to TRBD1. Sequencing was done on a sample of blood. CDR3 coding DNA: TGTGCCAGCAGTCCCCGACAGGGTGGGTCCTATAATTCACCCCTCCACTTT. Translation gives CASSPRQGGSYNSPLHF.